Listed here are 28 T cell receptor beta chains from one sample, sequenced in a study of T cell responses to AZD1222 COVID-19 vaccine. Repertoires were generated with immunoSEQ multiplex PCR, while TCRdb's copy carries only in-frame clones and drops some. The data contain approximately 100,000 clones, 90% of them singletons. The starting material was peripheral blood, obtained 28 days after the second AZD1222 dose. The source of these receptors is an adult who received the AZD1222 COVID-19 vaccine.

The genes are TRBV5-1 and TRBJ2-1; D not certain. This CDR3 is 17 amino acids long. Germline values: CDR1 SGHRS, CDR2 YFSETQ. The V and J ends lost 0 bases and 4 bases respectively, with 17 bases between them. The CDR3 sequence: CASSLERKQISYNEQFF. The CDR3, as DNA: TGCGCCAGCAGCTTGGAGAGAAAACAAATATCTTACAATGAGCAGTTCTTC.

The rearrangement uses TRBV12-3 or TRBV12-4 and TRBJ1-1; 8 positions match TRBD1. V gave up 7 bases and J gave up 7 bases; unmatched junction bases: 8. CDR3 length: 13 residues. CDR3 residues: CASNSSTGVEAFF. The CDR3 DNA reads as TGTGCCAGCAACTCCTCGACAGGGGTTGAAGCTTTCTTT.

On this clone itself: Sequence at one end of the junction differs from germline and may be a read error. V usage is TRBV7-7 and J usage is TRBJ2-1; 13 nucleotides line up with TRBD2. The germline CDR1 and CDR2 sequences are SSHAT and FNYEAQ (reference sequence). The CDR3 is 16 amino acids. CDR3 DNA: TGTGCTAGCAGTGGACTAGCGGGGGTCTCCTACAATGAGCAGTTCTTC. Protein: CASSGLAGVSYNEQFF.

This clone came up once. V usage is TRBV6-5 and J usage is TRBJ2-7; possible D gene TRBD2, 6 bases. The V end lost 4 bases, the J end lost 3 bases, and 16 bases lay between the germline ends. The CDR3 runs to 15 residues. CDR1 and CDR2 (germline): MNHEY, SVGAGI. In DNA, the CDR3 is TGTGCCAGCAGTTCCCGCGAGGGCGGGATCTACGAGCAGTACTTC. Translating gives CASSSREGGIYEQYF.

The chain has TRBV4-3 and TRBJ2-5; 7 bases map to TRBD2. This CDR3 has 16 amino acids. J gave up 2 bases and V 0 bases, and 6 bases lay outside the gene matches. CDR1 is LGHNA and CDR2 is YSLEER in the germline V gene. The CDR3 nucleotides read TGCGCCAGCAGCCAAGAAAGGGAAGCGGGGCAAGAGACCCAGTACTTC. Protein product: CASSQEREAGQETQYF.

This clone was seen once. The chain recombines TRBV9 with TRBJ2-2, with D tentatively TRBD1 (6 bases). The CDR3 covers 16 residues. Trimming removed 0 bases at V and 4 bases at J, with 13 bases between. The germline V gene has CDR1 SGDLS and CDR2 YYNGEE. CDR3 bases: TGTGCCAGCAGCGTAGTCCAGGGGCCGGTCACCGGGGAGCTGTTTTTT. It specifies CASSVVQGPVTGELFF.

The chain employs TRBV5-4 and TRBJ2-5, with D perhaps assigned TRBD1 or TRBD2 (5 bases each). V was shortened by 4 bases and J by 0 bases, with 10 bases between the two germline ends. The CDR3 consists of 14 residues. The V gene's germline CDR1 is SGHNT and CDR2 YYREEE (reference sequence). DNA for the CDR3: TGTGCCAGCAGCCAGGGACGGGACCAAGAGACCCAGTACTTC. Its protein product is CASSQGRDQETQYF.

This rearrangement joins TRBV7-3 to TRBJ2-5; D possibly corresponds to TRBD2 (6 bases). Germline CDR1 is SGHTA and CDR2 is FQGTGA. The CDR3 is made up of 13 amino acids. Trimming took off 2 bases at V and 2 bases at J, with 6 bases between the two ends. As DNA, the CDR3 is TGTGCCAGCAGCTTAGGGACTCAAGAGACCCAGTACTTC. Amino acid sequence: CASSLGTQETQYF.

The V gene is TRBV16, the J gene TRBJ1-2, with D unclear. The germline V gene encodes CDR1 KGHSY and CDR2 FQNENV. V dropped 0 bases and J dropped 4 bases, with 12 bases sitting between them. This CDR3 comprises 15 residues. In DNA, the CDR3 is TGTGCCAGCAGCCAATCTCAGGCGGAGAGCTATGGCTACACCTTC. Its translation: CASSQSQAESYGYTF.

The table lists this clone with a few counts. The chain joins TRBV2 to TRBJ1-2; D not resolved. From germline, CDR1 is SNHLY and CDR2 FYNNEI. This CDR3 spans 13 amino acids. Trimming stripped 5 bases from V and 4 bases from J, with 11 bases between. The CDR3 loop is CASSPVETYGYTF. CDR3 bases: TGTGCCAGCAGTCCTGTAGAGACCTATGGCTACACCTTC.

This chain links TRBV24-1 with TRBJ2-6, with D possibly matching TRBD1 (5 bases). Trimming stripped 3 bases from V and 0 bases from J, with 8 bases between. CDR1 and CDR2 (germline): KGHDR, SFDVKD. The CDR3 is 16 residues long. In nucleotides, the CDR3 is TGTGCCACCAGTGATCCCAGGGACTCTGGGGCCAACGTCCTGACTTTC. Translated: CATSDPRDSGANVLTF.

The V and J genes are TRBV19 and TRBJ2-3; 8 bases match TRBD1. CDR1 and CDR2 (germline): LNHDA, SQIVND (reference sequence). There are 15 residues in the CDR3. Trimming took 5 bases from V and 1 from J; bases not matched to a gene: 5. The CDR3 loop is CASSRDRGGTDTQYF. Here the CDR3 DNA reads TGTGCCAGTAGTCGAGACAGGGGCGGCACAGATACGCAGTATTTT.

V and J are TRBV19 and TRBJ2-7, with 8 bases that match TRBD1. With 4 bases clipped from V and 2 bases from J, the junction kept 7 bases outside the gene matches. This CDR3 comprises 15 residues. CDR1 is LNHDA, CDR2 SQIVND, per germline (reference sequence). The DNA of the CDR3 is TGTGCCAGTAGTACCATGACAGGGGCCCCCTACGAGCAGTACTTC. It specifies CASSTMTGAPYEQYF.

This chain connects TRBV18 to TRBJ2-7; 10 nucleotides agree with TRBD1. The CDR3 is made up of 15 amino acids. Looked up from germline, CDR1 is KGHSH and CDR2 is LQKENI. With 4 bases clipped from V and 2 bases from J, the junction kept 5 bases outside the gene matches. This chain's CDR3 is CASSRPGQGTYEQYF. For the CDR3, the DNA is TGTGCCAGCTCACGCCCGGGACAGGGGACCTACGAGCAGTACTTC.

The CDR3 region has the DNA TGTGCCAGCAGCCCACCGCCCCTGGGGGAGACCCAGTACTTC. It translates to CASSPPPLGETQYF. The rearrangement joins TRBV7-9 to TRBJ2-5, with no clear D. The germline V and J ends were trimmed by 5 bases and 5 bases, with 15 bases remaining between them. There are 14 residues in the CDR3. The V gene's germline CDR1 is SEHNR and CDR2 FQNEAQ (reference sequence).

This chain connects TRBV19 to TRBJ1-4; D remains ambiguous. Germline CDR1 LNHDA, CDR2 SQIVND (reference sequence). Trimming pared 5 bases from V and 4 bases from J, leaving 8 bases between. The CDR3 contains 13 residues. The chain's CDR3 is CASSEEYNEKLFF. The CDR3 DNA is TGTGCCAGTAGTGAGGAGTATAATGAAAAACTGTTTTTT.

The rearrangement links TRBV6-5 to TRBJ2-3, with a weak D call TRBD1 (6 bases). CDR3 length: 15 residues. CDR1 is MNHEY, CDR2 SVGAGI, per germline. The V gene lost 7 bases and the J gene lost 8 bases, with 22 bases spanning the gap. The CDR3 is CASTSPLGATGTQYF. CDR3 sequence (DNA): TGTGCCAGCACCTCCCCTTTGGGGGCCACGGGTACGCAGTATTTT.

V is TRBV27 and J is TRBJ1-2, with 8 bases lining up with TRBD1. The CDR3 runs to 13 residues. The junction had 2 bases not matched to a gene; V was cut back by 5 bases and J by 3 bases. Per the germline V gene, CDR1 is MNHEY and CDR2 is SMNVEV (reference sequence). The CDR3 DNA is TGTGCCAGCAGTCTGGACAGGGACTATGGCTACACCTTC. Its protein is CASSLDRDYGYTF.

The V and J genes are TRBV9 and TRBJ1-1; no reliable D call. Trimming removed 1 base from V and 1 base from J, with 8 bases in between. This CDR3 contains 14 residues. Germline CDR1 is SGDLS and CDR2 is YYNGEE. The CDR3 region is CASSVYSPNTEAFF. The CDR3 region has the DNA TGTGCCAGCAGCGTATACAGCCCGAACACTGAAGCTTTCTTT.

In DNA form, the CDR3 reads TGTGCCAGCAGCCCTCCCCGGGACATAGGGCATGGGAACACTGAAGCTTTCTTT. Translating it yields CASSPPRDIGHGNTEAFF. The chain has TRBV7-9 and TRBJ1-1; perhaps TRBD1 as D (6 bases). In germline, CDR1 is SEHNR, CDR2 FQNEAQ (reference sequence). This CDR3 has 18 residues. The V and J ends lost 5 bases and 1 base respectively, with 23 bases between them.

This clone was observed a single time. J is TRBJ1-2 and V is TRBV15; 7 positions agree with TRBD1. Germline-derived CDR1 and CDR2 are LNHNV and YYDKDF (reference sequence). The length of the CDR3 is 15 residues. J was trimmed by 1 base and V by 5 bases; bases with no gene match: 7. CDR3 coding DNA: TGTGCCACCAGCCACTTGACAGGGCTTAACTATGGCTACACCTTC. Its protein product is CATSHLTGLNYGYTF.

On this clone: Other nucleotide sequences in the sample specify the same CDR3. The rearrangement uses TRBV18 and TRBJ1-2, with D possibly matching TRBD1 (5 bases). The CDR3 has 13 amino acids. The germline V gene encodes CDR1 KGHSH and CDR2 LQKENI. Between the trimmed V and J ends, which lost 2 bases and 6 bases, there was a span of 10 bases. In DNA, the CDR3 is TGTGCCAGCTCACCAGGGCAGGGTGATGGCTACACCTTC. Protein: CASSPGQGDGYTF.

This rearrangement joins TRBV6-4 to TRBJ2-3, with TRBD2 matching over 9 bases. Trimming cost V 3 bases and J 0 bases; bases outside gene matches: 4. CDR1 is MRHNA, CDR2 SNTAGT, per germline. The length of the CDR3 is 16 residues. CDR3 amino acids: CASSESAGGSTDTQYF. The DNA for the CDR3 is TGTGCCAGCAGTGAGTCCGCGGGGGGGAGCACAGATACGCAGTATTTT.

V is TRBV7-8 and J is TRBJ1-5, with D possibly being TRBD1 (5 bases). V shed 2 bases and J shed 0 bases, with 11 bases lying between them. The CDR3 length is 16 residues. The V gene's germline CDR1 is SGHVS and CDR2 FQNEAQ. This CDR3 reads CASSLIRGYSNQPQHF. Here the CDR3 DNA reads TGTGCCAGCAGCTTAATAAGGGGCTATAGCAATCAGCCCCAGCATTTT.

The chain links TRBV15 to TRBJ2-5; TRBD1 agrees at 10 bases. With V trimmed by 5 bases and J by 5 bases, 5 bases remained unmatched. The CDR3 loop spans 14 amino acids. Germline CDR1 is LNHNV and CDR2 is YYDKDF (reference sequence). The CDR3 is CATSDRGQAETQYF. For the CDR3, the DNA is TGTGCCACCAGCGACAGGGGGCAGGCGGAGACCCAGTACTTC.

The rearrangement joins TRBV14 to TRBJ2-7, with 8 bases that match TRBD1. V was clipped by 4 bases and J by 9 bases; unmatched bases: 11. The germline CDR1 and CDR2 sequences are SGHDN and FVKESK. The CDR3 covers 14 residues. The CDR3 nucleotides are TGTGCCAGCAGCCTACAGGGGGGACGATTTGGGCAGTACTTC. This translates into CASSLQGGRFGQYF.

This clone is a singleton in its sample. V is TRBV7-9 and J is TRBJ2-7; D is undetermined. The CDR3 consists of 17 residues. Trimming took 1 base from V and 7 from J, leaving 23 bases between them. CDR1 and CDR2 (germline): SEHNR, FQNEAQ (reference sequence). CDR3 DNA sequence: TGTGCCAGCAGCTTAGGCGGCACCCCGAGGACCTCCTTGGAGCAGTACTTC. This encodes CASSLGGTPRTSLEQYF. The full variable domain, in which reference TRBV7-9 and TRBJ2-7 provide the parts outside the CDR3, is DTGVSQNPRHKITKRGQNVTFRCDPISEHNRLYWYRQTLGQGPEFLTYFQNEAQLEKSRLLSDRFSAERPKGSFSTLEIQRTEQGDSAMYLCASSLGGTPRTSLEQYFGPGTRLTVT.

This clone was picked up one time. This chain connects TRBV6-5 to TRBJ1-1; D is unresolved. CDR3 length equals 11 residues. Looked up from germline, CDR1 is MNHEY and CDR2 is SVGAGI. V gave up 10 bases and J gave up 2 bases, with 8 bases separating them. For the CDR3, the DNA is TGTGCCACCTCAGGAAACACTGAAGCTTTCTTT. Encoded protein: CATSGNTEAFF.